Each of the 9 T cell receptor beta chains below was sequenced from the same sample in a study of shared clonotypes between healthy human individuals (TCRdb year 2020). The library was generated by the immunoSEQ multiplex PCR assay. The immuneACCESS repertoire file appears here via TCRdb, limited to in-frame rearrangements. These files lack a portion of the clones; in checked studies, under half of the deficit traces to unresolved V genes, and the cause of the others is not known. The table for this sample lists around 2.1 million clones; around 95% of them were counted only once. Of the sample, approximately 0.13% is held by the ten largest clones. Sequenced: naive CD4+ T cells sorted from blood. The cell subset or site label here, explained by the study, means: CD45RA+ positively selected. All receptors come from a man between 18 and 35 years old in good health.

As to this clone: Other DNA variants within this sample encode the same CDR3. The gene calls are TRBV9 and TRBJ1-3, with 8 bases that match TRBD1. The CDR3 contains 16 residues. CDR1 is SGDLS, CDR2 YYNGEE, per germline. V gave up 2 bases and J gave up 0 bases; unmatched junction bases: 4. The CDR3, as DNA: TGTGCCAGCAGCGTTTCGACAGGGGACTCTGGAAACACCATATATTTT. Protein sequence: CASSVSTGDSGNTIYF.

V usage is TRBV5-6 and J usage is TRBJ2-7; 8 nucleotides match TRBD1. Germline lookup yields CDR1 SGHDT and CDR2 YYEEEE. The CDR3 contains 16 residues. V lost 2 bases, J lost 2 bases, and 9 bases stayed unmatched. The CDR3 loop reads CASSFWAGGMTYEQYF. CDR3 nucleotide sequence: TGTGCCAGCAGCTTTTGGGCAGGGGGCATGACCTACGAGCAGTACTTC.

This chain uses TRBV11-2 with TRBJ2-7, with TRBD2 matching 7 bases. Germline assignment: CDR1 SGHAT and CDR2 FQNNGV. The junction had 8 bases not matched to a gene; V was cut back by 6 bases and J by 6 bases. The CDR3 has 13 amino acids. The CDR3 DNA reads as TGTGCCAGCAGTTCTAGCGGCCTACTCGAGCAGTACTTC. Translated, it gives CASSSSGLLEQYF.

The chain is built from TRBV27 and TRBJ2-5; the D call may be TRBD1 or TRBD2 (5 bases each). Trimming took off 3 bases at V and 5 bases at J, with 19 bases between the two ends. Germline V lookup: CDR1 MNHEY, CDR2 SMNVEV (reference sequence). This CDR3 spans 16 amino acids. The CDR3 protein is CASSFLTRGKKETQYF. As DNA, the CDR3 is TGTGCCAGCAGTTTTCTTACCCGGGGCAAGAAGGAGACCCAGTACTTC.

This chain joins TRBV29-1 and TRBJ2-1; 13 nucleotides match TRBD2. Per the germline V gene, CDR1 is SQVTM and CDR2 is ANQGSEA. The CDR3 spans 13 residues. V shed 7 bases and J 4 bases; nucleotides not matched to a gene: 1. CDR3 amino acids: CSGGLAGYNEQFF. CDR3 in DNA: TGCAGCGGGGGACTAGCGGGGTACAATGAGCAGTTCTTC.

The chain couples TRBV9 to TRBJ1-6; the D gene is possibly TRBD1 (6 bases). The V gene's germline CDR1 is SGDLS and CDR2 YYNGEE. V was pared by 0 bases and J by 7 bases, with 11 bases between. The CDR3 sequence is 15 residues long. In nucleotides, the CDR3 is TGTGCCAGCAGCGTAGTGGGGGCGCAGAATTCACCCCTCCACTTT. Translated: CASSVVGAQNSPLHF.

J is TRBJ1-2 and V is TRBV29-1, with D perhaps TRBD1 (5 bases). The CDR3 contains 12 residues. V lost 6 bases, J lost 4 bases, and 12 bases lay in between. Germline CDR1 reads SQVTM; CDR2 reads ANQGSEA. The CDR3 nucleotides are TGCAGCGTCGTTGGACACGGCTATGGCTACACCTTC. It encodes CSVVGHGYGYTF.

About this clone: Other nucleotide sequences from this sample produce the same CDR3. The chain is built from TRBV5-4 and TRBJ1-6, with D unresolved. The CDR3 sequence is 15 residues long. Germline CDR1 reads SGHNT; CDR2 reads YYREEE (reference sequence). V gave up 0 bases and J gave up 3 bases, with 7 bases separating them. CDR3 nucleotide sequence: TGTGCCAGCAGCTTGGGGCAGGACTATAATTCACCCCTCCACTTT. This encodes CASSLGQDYNSPLHF.

The J gene is TRBJ2-3, the V gene TRBV5-8; no clear D. Germline V lookup: CDR1 SGHTS, CDR2 YDEGEE. CDR3 length: 13 amino acids. V lost 1 base, J lost 0 bases, and 3 bases lay in between. CDR3 region: CASSLHSTDTQYF. CDR3 DNA: TGTGCCAGCAGCTTGCACAGCACAGATACGCAGTATTTT.